A single count supports the clone carrying this TCR beta chain. Recruited during active infection, patients (from Seattle) were subsequently followed longitudinally. CDR1 SGDLS and CDR2 YYNGEE come from the germline V gene. CDR3 length: 15 amino acids. Trimming cost V 2 bases and J 1 base; bases outside gene matches: 5. These data come from a study of blood T cell repertoires in COVID-19. Study-level information: The origin of the acute and convalescent COVID-19 samples was the United States, Italy and Spain. T cells, B-cell-depleted T cells, or PBMCs provided the cDNA or gDNA that served as material.

Source study methods: Amplifying reference gene primers gave estimates of nucleated cell counts. Profiling relied on immunoSEQ multiplex PCR, and the TCRdb table lists in-frame clones only, not all of them. The V and J calls and clone size are taken from that table; D and trimming were inferred from the DNA. Of roughly 460,000 clones listed, approximately 90% are singletons. The rearrangement links TRBV9 to TRBJ2-7; 8 nucleotides line up with TRBD2. The specimen was peripheral blood. The TCR originated in a man in his late teens or twenties with COVID-19, enrolled during active disease. The CDR3 bases are TGTGCCAGCAGCGTGGCAGCGGGAGCGTCCTACGAGCAGTACTTC. Translated: CASSVAAGASYEQYF.